This T cell receptor (beta chain) was obtained from a study of Ad26.COV2.S vaccination and SARS-CoV-2 variants. This sample's treatment: approximately 18 received Ad26.COV2.S at low or high dose, single or two shots; about 5 received placebo; per-sample allocation not given. After the first vaccine or placebo injection, samples were drawn on day 63. This person who donated was an adult of 18-55 years in Boston. TCRdb's table, derived via immunoSEQ multiplex PCR, lists solely in-frame clones and lacks some. The sample has approximately 240,000 clones; approximately 88% are singletons. CDR1 SQVTM and CDR2 ANQGSEA come from the germline V gene. Between the trimmed V and J ends, which lost 4 bases and 3 bases, there was a span of 13 bases. CDR3 length equals 13 residues.

The source is a person between 18 and 65 years old who received the Ad26.COV2.S COVID-19 vaccine or a placebo. V is TRBV29-1 and J is TRBJ2-7, with a possible D match to TRBD1 (6 bases). The specimen was peripheral blood, collected in a trial of Ad26.COV2.S vaccine versus placebo. CDR3 in DNA: TGCAGCGTTGCCCTAGGACAGAACTACGAGCAGTACTTC. Its translation: CSVALGQNYEQYF.